This is a list of T cell receptor beta chains from one sample in a study of control samples from healthy donors and cancer patients. The method was immunoSEQ multiplex PCR; TCRdb's version includes in-frame clones alone and lacks a portion of them. The top ten clones hold under 20% of a sample with about 14,000 clones, 70% to 85% of them seen once. Sequences were obtained from formalin-fixed, paraffin-embedded tissue. The receptors derive from a female donor with lung cancer. Both conserved end residues are part of each CDR3.

V gene	J gene	CDR3 protein
TRBV30	TRBJ1-2	CAWSSQGAYGYTF
TRBV20-1	TRBJ2-3	CSARATDTQYF
TRBV25-1	TRBJ1-1	CASSARQGVAEAFF
TRBV5-4	TRBJ2-3	CASRRDMQGTDTQYF
TRBV7-8	TRBJ2-1	CASSSGTSGSEQFF
TRBV11-2	TRBJ2-1	CASSPRVRSYNEQFF
TRBV7-9	TRBJ2-5	CASSLGVQETQYF
TRBV5-6	TRBJ2-1	CASSLKGQDYNEQFF
TRBV4-3	TRBJ1-3	CASGETSGNTIYF
TRBV18	TRBJ1-4	CASSPGPTPEKLFF
TRBV10-2	TRBJ2-7	CATVLAAGEQYF
TRBV7-2	TRBJ1-1	CASSLARGVNTEAFF
TRBV14	TRBJ2-1	CASSRYNEQFF
TRBV3-1/TRBV3-2	TRBJ1-1	CASSQALTGVGTEAFF
TRBV19	TRBJ2-2	CTSKPNEGTTNTGELFF
TRBV11-2	TRBJ2-3	CASSFTSGGTDTQYF
TRBV19	TRBJ2-7	CASSYSGSLNYEQYF
TRBV4-3	TRBJ2-3	CASGLALTDTQYF
TRBV30	TRBJ2-2	CAWSVPGSGVGELFF
TRBV7-9	TRBJ2-4	CASSSPWAKNIQYF
TRBV21-1	TRBJ1-6	CASRGPLATHTSNSPLHF
TRBV4-2	TRBJ2-7	CASSQAQNQYF
TRBV28	TRBJ1-2	CASSDNYGYTF
TRBV9	TRBJ2-7	CASSVSDAGGYEQYF
TRBV5-6	TRBJ2-6	CASSLMTPDYVLTF
TRBV20-1	TRBJ2-7	CSASFLARDSEQYF
TRBV2	TRBJ2-2	CATNGGGAGELFF
TRBV25-1	TRBJ1-1	CASSLWGGTEAFF
TRBV4-3	TRBJ1-2	CASSLEVLGSGGYGYTF
TRBV12-3/TRBV12-4	TRBJ1-2	CASSTGGDYGYTF
TRBV18	TRBJ2-7	CASSDTYEQYF
TRBV29-1	TRBJ1-4	CSVVGGERKLFF
TRBV6-1	TRBJ2-5	CASSESSETQYF
TRBV7-3	TRBJ2-7	CASTPTGDNYEQYF
TRBV5-1	TRBJ2-1	CASSFSRGDNEQFF
TRBV6-2/TRBV6-3	TRBJ1-1	CASSTTIIGGAFF
TRBV27	TRBJ2-4	CASSLMAKNIQYF
TRBV4-2	TRBJ1-5	CASSQVVDNQPQHF
TRBV7-2	TRBJ2-1	CASSPGMGREQFF
TRBV27	TRBJ2-7	CASSLSGGGTYEQYF
TRBV14	TRBJ2-7	CASSQDPGSSYEQYF
TRBV6-6	TRBJ1-6	CASSYSGKDSPLHF
TRBV5-1	TRBJ2-1	CASSLSPLAGHYNEQFF
TRBV3-1/TRBV3-2	TRBJ1-6	CASSQGSGLVNSPLHF
TRBV6-5	TRBJ2-1	CASRPTFYNEQFF
TRBV6-5	TRBJ1-1	CASSYSGAGRRGEAFF
TRBV3-1/TRBV3-2	TRBJ1-2	CASSQDEGSYTF
TRBV4-1	TRBJ2-5	CASSHPNLIQVRETQYF
TRBV7-2	TRBJ2-1	CASSLGGVAAPYNEQFF
TRBV4-3	TRBJ2-5	CASSQELVGETQYF
TRBV11-2	TRBJ2-1	CASSLMGPYNEQFF
TRBV29-1	TRBJ1-1	CSGRLGNTEAFF
TRBV5-4	TRBJ2-5	CASSDPTGAAQYF
TRBV7-7	TRBJ2-5	CASSRAGGPGFETQYF